The sample holds one count of the clone carrying this T cell receptor beta chain. These data belong to a study of blood T cell repertoires in COVID-19. Study at large: Acute and convalescent COVID-19 specimens originated in the United States, Italy and Spain. Nucleic acid was either cDNA or gDNA, and it came from T cells, B-cell-depleted T cells, or PBMCs.

Germline V gene lookup returns CDR1 SGHNT and CDR2 YYREEE (reference sequence). V was shortened by 3 bases and J by 5 bases, with 17 bases between the two germline ends. The CDR3 length is 15 residues. In the original analysis: For nucleated cells, counts were estimated from reference gene primer amplification. Using immunoSEQ multiplex PCR, the repertoire was profiled, and TCRdb retains in-frame clones only, with some absent. V and J calls and clone size come straight from that table; D and trimming were deduced from the DNA. The table shows some 290,000 clones, with about 86% occurring only once. The specimen sequenced was peripheral blood. This clonotype originated in a man aged 18 to 35 with active or convalescent COVID-19. The chain is built from TRBV5-4 and TRBJ2-5; D is perhaps TRBD1 (6 bases). CDR3 sequence reads: CASSSTGTGLETQYF. The DNA for the CDR3 is TGTGCCAGCAGCTCTACAGGGACGGGGCTGGAGACCCAGTACTTC.